One sample yielded the 6 T cell receptor beta chains listed below, sequenced in a study of control samples from healthy donors and cancer patients. Measured with immunoSEQ multiplex PCR; TCRdb has only the in-frame clones, and not every one. The profile shows some 120,000 clones, about 89% of them singletons. The sequencing input was blood. Every receptor here comes from a man aged 45-60 years in good health.

The chain is built from TRBV3-1 (or the pseudogene TRBV3-2) and TRBJ1-2; possible D gene TRBD1, 5 bases. Germline V CDR1 and CDR2: LGHDT, YNNKEL (reference sequence). Trimming removed 0 bases from V and 6 bases from J, with 14 bases in between. This CDR3 comprises 15 residues. CDR3 region: CASSQDRGRAHGYTF. CDR3 coding DNA: TGTGCCAGCAGCCAAGACCGGGGCAGGGCTCATGGCTACACCTTC.

This clone has a single count. The chain links TRBV2 to TRBJ2-7; 10 bases match TRBD1. The CDR3 is 13 amino acids. The germline V gene has CDR1 SNHLY and CDR2 FYNNEI. The V segment lost 8 bases and the J segment 6 bases; nucleotides outside the gene matches: 7. CDR3 amino acids: CASSRQGAGEQYF. The DNA for the CDR3 is TGTGCCAGCTCCCGACAGGGGGCGGGCGAGCAGTACTTC.

In this sample, this clone turned up once. The chain has TRBV7-2 and TRBJ1-2; D is ambiguous. V was cut by 3 bases and J by 7 bases, with 15 bases left in between. The CDR3 extends over 14 amino acids. Per the germline V gene, CDR1 is SGHTA and CDR2 is FQGNSA. CDR3 amino acids: CASSLSGEVVGYTF. The CDR3 bases are TGTGCCAGCAGCTTGAGCGGGGAGGTGGTTGGCTACACCTTC.

This chain connects TRBV3-1 (or the pseudogene TRBV3-2) to TRBJ2-1; 7 bases fit TRBD1. V gave up 6 bases and J gave up 6 bases; unmatched junction bases: 5. The length of the CDR3 is 13 residues. Germline-derived CDR1 and CDR2 are LGHDT and YNNKEL (reference sequence). This chain's CDR3 is CASRINRGNEQFF. CDR3 coding DNA: TGTGCCAGCAGGATAAACAGGGGCAATGAGCAGTTCTTC.

This chain links TRBV30 with TRBJ1-2; D is unclear. Per germline, CDR1 GTSNPN and CDR2 SVGIG (reference sequence). The V and J ends lost 2 bases and 5 bases respectively, with 9 bases between them. This CDR3 spans 12 amino acids. CDR3 DNA: TGTGCCTGGAGTCCCGTTGGGTATGGCTACACCTTC. It codes for CAWSPVGYGYTF.

V usage is TRBV18 and J usage is TRBJ2-7, with 10 bases matching TRBD1. This CDR3 contains 16 residues. Germline CDR1 reads KGHSH; CDR2 reads LQKENI. V shed 0 bases and J 5 bases; nucleotides not matched to a gene: 7. DNA for the CDR3: TGTGCCAGCTCACCACCGAAAGGGACAGGGGTCAACGAGCAGTACTTC. This codes for CASSPPKGTGVNEQYF.